What follows describes a single T cell receptor beta chain. Original methodology: Cell counts per sample came from amplifying reference gene primers. Method: immunoSEQ multiplex PCR; TCRdb's copy keeps in-frame clones and lacks some. D and trimming were read from the DNA, whereas the V and J calls and clone size are those reported in that table. The sample lists about 260,000 clones; about 89% were seen once. The sample belongs to a study of blood T cell repertoires in COVID-19. Study at large: Italy, Spain and the United States were the sources of the convalescent and acute COVID-19 samples. T cells, B-cell-depleted T cells, or PBMCs supplied cDNA or gDNA.

The CDR3 consists of 13 residues. The germline gives CDR1 WSHSY, CDR2 SAAADI. With 6 bases removed from V and 6 bases from J, the gap between germline ends came to 12 bases. The material sequenced was peripheral blood. This rearrangement joins TRBV10-2 to TRBJ1-5, with D maybe TRBD1 (6 bases). The TCR comes from a woman aged 40 to 50 who had recovered from COVID-19. The CDR3 loop reads CASSVQGAQPQHF. CDR3 bases: TGCGCCAGCAGCGTACAGGGTGCTCAGCCCCAGCATTTT.